This TCR beta chain was sequenced for a study of blood T cell repertoires in COVID-19. Across the study: Italy, Spain and the United States were the sources of the convalescent and acute COVID-19 samples. The cDNA or gDNA used as material had been derived from T cells, B-cell-depleted T cells, or PBMCs.

Germline V gene sequence: CDR1 SGHAT, CDR2 FQNNGV. CDR3 size: 14 residues. V dropped 4 bases and J dropped 2 bases, with 11 bases sitting between them. In the study's own analysis: The authors estimated nucleated cell counts from reference gene primer amplification. Clones were sequenced by immunoSEQ multiplex PCR, and TCRdb holds only the in-frame ones, with some missing. The V and J calls and clone size are taken from that table; D and trimming were inferred from the DNA. The top ten clones hold around 8% of a sample with fewer than 200,000 clones, around 80% of them seen once. The sample taken for sequencing was peripheral blood. The sequence derives from a woman aged 70 to 79 with acute or convalescent COVID-19. The chain joins TRBV11-2 to TRBJ1-1, with D perhaps TRBD1 (5 bases). The CDR3 DNA sequence: TGTGCCAGCAGCTCCAGGGTGGGAAACACTGAAGCTTTCTTT. It specifies CASSSRVGNTEAFF.